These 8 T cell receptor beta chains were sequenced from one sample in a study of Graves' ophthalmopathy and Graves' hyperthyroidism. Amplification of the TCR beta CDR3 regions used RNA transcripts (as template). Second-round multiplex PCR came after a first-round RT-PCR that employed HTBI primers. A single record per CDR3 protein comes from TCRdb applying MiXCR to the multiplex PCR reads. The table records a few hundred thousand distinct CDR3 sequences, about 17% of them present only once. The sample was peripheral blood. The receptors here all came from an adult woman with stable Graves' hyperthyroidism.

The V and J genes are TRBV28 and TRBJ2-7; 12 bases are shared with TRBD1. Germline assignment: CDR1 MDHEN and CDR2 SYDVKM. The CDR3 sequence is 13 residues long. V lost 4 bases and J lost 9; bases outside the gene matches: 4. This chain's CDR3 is CASSSGGQGAQYF. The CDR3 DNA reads TGTGCCAGCAGTTCGGGGGGACAGGGGGCGCAGTACTTC.

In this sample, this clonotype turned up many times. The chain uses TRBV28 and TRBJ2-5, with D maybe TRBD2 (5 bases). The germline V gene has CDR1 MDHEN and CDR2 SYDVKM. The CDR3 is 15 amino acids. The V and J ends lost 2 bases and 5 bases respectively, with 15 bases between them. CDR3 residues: CASSLDPSLAETQYF. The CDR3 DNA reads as TGTGCCAGCAGTTTAGACCCCTCCCTAGCCGAGACCCAGTACTTC.

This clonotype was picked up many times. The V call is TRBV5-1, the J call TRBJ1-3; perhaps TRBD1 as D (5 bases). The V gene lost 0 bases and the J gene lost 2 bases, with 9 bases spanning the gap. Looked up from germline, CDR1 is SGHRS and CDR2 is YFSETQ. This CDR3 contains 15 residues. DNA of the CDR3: TGCGCCAGCAGCTTGGATGTGACAGCTGGAAACACCATATATTTT. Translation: CASSLDVTAGNTIYF.

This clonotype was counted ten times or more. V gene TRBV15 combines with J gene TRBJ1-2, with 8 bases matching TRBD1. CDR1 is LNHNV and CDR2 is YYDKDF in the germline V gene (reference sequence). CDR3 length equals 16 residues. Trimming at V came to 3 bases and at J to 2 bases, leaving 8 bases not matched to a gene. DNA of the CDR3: TGTGCCACCAGCAGTGATGACAGGGGCCCCAACTATGGCTACACCTTC. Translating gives CATSSDDRGPNYGYTF. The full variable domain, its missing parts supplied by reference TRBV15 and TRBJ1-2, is DAMVIQNPRYQVTQFGKPVTLSCSQTLNHNVMYWYQQKSSQAPKLLFHYYDKDFNNEADTPDNFQSRRPNTSFCFLDIRSPGLGDTAMYLCATSSDDRGPNYGYTFGSGTRLTVV.

CDR3: CASSLQGTSETPLHF. CDR3 bases: TGTGCCAGCAGCCTACAGGGGACGAGCGAGACACCCCTCCACTTT. The chain has TRBV7-8 and TRBJ1-6; 7 bases line up with TRBD1. V was clipped by 5 bases and J by 11 bases; unmatched bases: 12. Germline V gene sequence: CDR1 SGHVS, CDR2 FQNEAQ. The length of the CDR3 is 15 residues.

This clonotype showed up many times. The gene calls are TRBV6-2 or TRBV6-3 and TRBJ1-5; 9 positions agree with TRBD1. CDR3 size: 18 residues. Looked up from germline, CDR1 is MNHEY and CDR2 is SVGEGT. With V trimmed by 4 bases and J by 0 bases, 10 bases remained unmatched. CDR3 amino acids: CASSLPDRGGNSNQPQHF. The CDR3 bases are TGTGCCAGCAGTTTACCGGACAGGGGAGGTAATAGCAATCAGCCCCAGCATTTT.

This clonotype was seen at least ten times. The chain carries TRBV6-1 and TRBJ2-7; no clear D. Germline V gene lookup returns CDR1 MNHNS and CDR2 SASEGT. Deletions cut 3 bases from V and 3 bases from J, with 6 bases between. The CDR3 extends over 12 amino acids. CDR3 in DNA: TGTGCCAGCAGTGACAAAAACTACGAGCAGTACTTC. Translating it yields CASSDKNYEQYF.

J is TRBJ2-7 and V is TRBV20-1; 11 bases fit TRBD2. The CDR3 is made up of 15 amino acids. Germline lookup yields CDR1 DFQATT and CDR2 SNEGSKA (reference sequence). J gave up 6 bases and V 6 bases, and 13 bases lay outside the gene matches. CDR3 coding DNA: TGCAGTGCAGTACTTCCGGGACTAGCGGCGCTCGAGCAGTACTTC. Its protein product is CSAVLPGLAALEQYF.